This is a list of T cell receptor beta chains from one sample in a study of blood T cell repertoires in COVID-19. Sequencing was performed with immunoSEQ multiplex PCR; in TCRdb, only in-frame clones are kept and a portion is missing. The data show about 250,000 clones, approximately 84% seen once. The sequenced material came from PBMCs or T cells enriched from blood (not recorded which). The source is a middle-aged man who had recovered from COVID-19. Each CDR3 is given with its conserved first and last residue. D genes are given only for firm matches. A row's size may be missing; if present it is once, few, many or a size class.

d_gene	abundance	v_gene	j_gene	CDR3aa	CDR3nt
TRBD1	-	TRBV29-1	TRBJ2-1	CSVEGWRQGGPAEFF	TGCAGCGTTGAGGGTTGGCGACAGGGGGGACCCGCAGAGTTCTTC
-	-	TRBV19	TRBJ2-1	CASSIGGFNNEQFF	TGTGCCAGTAGTATCGGAGGTTTCAACAATGAGCAGTTCTTC
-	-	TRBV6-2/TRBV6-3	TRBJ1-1	CASSYFGSTEAFF	TGTGCCAGCAGTTACTTTGGGAGTACTGAAGCTTTCTTT
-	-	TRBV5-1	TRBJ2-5	CASSVATDSLQETQYF	TGCGCCAGCAGCGTGGCTACCGACTCTCTTCAAGAGACCCAGTACTTC
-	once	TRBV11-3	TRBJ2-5	CASSFYTETQYF	TGTGCCAGCAGCTTTTACACGGAGACCCAGTACTTC
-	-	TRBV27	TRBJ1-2	CASSPMVGRGYGYTF	TGTGCCAGCAGTCCAATGGTGGGTAGGGGTTATGGCTACACCTTC
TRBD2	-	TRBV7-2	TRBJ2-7	CASSGPGLAGGEQYF	TGTGCCAGCAGCGGGCCGGGACTAGCGGGGGGAGAGCAGTACTTC
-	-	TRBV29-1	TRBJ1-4	CSGTVATNEKLFF	TGCAGCGGTACGGTTGCAACTAATGAAAAACTGTTTTTT
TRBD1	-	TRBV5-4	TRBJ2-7	CASSHGQGFYEQYF	TGTGCCAGCAGCCATGGACAGGGATTCTACGAGCAGTACTTC
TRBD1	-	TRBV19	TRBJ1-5	CASSITGDGNQPQHF	TGTGCCAGTAGTATAACAGGGGATGGCAATCAGCCCCAGCATTTT